This TCR beta chain was recovered during a study of CXCR3-negative and CXCR3-positive naive CD8 T cells. At the level of the study: The libraries together contributed 150 million or so TRB reads, each supplying about 1.5 +/- 0.3 million. Study-level points and caveats: TRB CDR3 hydrophobicity was greater in CXCR3-positive naive cells than in CXCR3-negative naive cells. Diversity was high in both naive subsets and much lower in memory cells.

Phenotypically, naive CD8+ T cells corresponded to CD45RO-CCR7+CD27+CD95-. Each TRB cDNA library was prepared by 5' RACE (with UMI labels). No DNA is given; TCRdb re-called the 5' RACE reads and lists each CDR3 protein once. The sample table includes 130,000 to 150,000 distinct CDR3 sequences. Germline V gene lookup returns CDR1 SGHKS and CDR2 YYEKEE (reference sequence). The CDR3 loop spans 15 amino acids. In the case of this clonotype: Its antigen is currently unknown.

V and J are TRBV5-5 and TRBJ2-1. This TCR came from a human donor in good health. Some clones in this sample may be carry-over from other donors' samples. Material for sequencing was naive CXCR3+ CD8+ T cells from blood. The subset was: CD45RO-CCR7+CD27+CD95- naive CD8+ T cells expressing CXCR3 (TNR3+). CDR3 in amino acids: CASSWVATSYNEQFF.